The sample holds many counts of the clone carrying this T cell receptor (beta chain). This sample was included in a study of CD8+CD57+ T cells in acquired aplastic anemia. Study-wide background: Recorded DNA amounts for sorted CD4+ and CD8+ cells had an average of around 3 ug.

The template for TCR beta VDJ and CDR3 sequence profiling was genomic DNA. MiXCR, applied by TCRdb to the reads, yields one record per CDR3 protein. Of approximately 180,000 distinct CDR3 sequences detected, about 45% appear once; the ten largest clones hold about 1.2%. Germline CDR1 reads SGHKS; CDR2 reads YYEKEE (reference sequence). The length of the CDR3 is 16 residues. V was cut by 5 bases and J by 0 bases, with 15 bases left in between. Previously, flow cytometry had revealed CD8+CD57+ cell expansion in the patients chosen for sequencing. All patients were therapy-naive when blood was sampled. This chain connects TRBV5-5 to TRBJ1-5, with TRBD1 as a possible D gene (5 bases). The clonotype comes from a human donor with aplastic anemia. Sequencing used sorted CD4+, CD8+, or CD8+CD57+ T cells (not recorded which) from PBMCs. This CDR3 reads CASSRDSLLSNQPQHF. Here the CDR3 DNA reads TGTGCCAGCAGTAGGGACTCACTCCTTAGCAATCAGCCCCAGCATTTT.